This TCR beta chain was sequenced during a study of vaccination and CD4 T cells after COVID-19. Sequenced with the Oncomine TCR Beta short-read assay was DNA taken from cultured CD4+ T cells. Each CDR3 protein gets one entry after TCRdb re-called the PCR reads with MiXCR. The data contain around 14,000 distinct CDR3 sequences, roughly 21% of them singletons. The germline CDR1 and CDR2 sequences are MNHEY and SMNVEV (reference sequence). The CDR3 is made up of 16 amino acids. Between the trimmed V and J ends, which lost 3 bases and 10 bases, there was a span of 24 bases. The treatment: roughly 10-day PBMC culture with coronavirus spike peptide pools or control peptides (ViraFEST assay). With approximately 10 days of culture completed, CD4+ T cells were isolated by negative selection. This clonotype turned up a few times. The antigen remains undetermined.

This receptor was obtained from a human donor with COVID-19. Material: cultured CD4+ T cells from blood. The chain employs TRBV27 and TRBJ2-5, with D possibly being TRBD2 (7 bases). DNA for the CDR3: TGTGCCAGCAGTTTTAAAAGCGGGACAAACATTCCCCTCCAGTACTTC. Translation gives CASSFKSGTNIPLQYF.